The T cell receptor (beta chain) under discussion was sequenced for a study of cytomegalovirus exposure and HLA in healthy donors. Germline loops: CDR1 MGHRA, CDR2 YSYEKL. The CDR3 length is 16 residues. V lost 2 bases, J lost 2 bases, and 13 bases lay in between. PCR employed 60 Vbeta and 13 Jbeta primers. Sequencing used immunoSEQ multiplex PCR; TCRdb keeps in-frame clones, though not all of them. Here the sample spans some 38,000 clones, approximately 70% being singletons. Whole-study findings and limits: The availability of immune exposure information extended only to CMV serostatus. According to the study, around 180 TCR beta chains were cytomegalovirus-associated. Confirmation was obtained in vitro that a few CMV-associated chains are specific for CMV antigens. For presence/absence analyses, sequencing depth was assumed to be roughly uniform across donors.

Turning to this clone: Its antigen is still unknown.

The receptor comes from a man aged 35-49 years in good health and CMV-seronegative. The genes are TRBV4-1 and TRBJ1-5; no firm D call. The material sequenced was PBMCs. The CDR3 spells CASSQLPRAGNQPQHF. The CDR3 nucleotides are TGCGCCAGCAGCCAATTGCCGAGAGCGGGCAATCAGCCCCAGCATTTT.